This T cell receptor beta chain was identified in a study of T cells in Graves' hyperthyroidism and ophthalmopathy. Whole-study results and caveats: Blood shared most expanded thyroid clonotypes above 0.001. The authors' 13 V-J model separated ophthalmopathy from stable hyperthyroidism.

Regions amplified from RNA transcripts were the TCR beta CDR3 regions. Initially, a first-round RT-PCR of the TCR CDR3 employed the HTBI primer set. TCRdb re-called the multiplex PCR reads through MiXCR, storing one row per CDR3 protein. The sample has around 600,000 distinct CDR3 sequences, over 40% seen once; the top ten hold 6.5% to 9%. Diagnoses were established using clinical symptoms, serum thyroxine and TRAb, thyroid ultrasound and orbital computed tomography. The CDR3 length is 15 residues. Per germline, CDR1 LNHNV and CDR2 YYDKDF (reference sequence). V dropped 1 base and J dropped 1 base, with 11 bases sitting between them. Turning to this clonotype: What it binds is not known.

V usage is TRBV15 and J usage is TRBJ2-7; weak D call: TRBD1 (5 bases). Sequencing was performed on peripheral blood or thyroid tissue (not recorded which). The receptor was isolated from an adult man with Graves' disease, either hyperthyroidism or ophthalmopathy (not recorded which). CDR3 residues: CATSRGGAGSYEQYF. The CDR3 coding sequence is TGTGCCACCAGCAGAGGCGGCGCAGGGTCCTACGAGCAGTACTTC. The full variable domain, with the rest looked up from reference TRBV15 and TRBJ2-7, is DAMVIQNPRYQVTQFGKPVTLSCSQTLNHNVMYWYQQKSSQAPKLLFHYYDKDFNNEADTPDNFQSRRPNTSFCFLDIRSPGLGDTAMYLCATSRGGAGSYEQYFGPGTRLTVT.